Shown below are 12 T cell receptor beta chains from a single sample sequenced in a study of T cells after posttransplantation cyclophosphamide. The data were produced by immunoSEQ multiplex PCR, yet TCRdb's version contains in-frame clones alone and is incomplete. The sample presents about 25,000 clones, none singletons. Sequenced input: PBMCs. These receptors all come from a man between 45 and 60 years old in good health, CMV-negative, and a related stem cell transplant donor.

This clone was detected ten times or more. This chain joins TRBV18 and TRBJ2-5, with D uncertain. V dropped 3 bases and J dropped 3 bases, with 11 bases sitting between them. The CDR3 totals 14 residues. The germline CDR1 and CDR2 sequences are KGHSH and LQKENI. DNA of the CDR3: TGTGCCAGCTCACCTGGAGTCCTTAAAGAGACCCAGTACTTC. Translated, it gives CASSPGVLKETQYF.

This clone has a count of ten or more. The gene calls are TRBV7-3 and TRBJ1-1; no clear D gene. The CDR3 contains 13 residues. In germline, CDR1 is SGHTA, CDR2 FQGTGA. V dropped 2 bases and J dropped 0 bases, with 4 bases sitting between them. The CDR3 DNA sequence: TGTGCCAGCAGCTTAGAGTTGAACACTGAAGCTTTCTTT. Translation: CASSLELNTEAFF.

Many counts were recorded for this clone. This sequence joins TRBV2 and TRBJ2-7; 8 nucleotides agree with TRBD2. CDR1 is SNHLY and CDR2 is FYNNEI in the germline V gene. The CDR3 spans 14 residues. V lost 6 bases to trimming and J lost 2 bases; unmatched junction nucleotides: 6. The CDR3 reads CASSPERGPYEQYF. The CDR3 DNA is TGTGCCAGCAGCCCGGAGCGGGGGCCCTACGAGCAGTACTTC.

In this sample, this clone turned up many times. In DNA, the CDR3 is TGTGCCAGTACCCGGGACAGGGGGCTCAATGAGCAGTTCTTC. This sequence encodes CASTRDRGLNEQFF. V gene TRBV19 combines with J gene TRBJ2-1, with TRBD1 matching over 12 bases. The CDR3 sequence is 14 residues long. With 7 bases clipped from V and 6 bases from J, the junction kept 4 bases outside the gene matches. CDR1 and CDR2 (germline): LNHDA, SQIVND (reference sequence).

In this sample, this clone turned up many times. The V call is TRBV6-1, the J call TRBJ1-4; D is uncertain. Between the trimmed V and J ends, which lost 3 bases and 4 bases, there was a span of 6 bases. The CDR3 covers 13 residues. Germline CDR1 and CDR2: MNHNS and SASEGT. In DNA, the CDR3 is TGTGCCAGCAGTGAGGCCCTTAATGAAAAACTGTTTTTT. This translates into CASSEALNEKLFF.

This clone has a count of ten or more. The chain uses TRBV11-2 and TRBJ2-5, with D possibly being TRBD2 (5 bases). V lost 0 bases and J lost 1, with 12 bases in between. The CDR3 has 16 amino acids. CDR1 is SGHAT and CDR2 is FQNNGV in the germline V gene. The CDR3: CASSLDLGSGQETQYF. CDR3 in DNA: TGTGCCAGCAGCTTAGACCTGGGGAGCGGCCAAGAGACCCAGTACTTC.

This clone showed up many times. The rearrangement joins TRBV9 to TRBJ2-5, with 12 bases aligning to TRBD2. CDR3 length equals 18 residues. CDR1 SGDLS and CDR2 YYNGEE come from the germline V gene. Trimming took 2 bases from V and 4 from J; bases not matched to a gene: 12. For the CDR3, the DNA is TGTGCCAGCAGCGTGCTAGGGGTACTAGCGGGAGGTGGAGAGACCCAGTACTTC. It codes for CASSVLGVLAGGGETQYF.

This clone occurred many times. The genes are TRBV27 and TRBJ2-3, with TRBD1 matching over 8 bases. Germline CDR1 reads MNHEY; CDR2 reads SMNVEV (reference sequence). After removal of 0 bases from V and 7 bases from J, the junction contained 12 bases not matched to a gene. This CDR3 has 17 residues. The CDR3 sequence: CASSLSLNRDRYHTQYF. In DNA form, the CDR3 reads TGTGCCAGCAGTTTATCGTTGAACCGGGACAGGTATCATACGCAGTATTTT.

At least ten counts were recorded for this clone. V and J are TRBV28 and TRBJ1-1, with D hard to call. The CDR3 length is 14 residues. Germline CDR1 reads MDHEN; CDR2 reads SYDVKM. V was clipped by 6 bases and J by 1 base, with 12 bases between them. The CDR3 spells CASRTGWANTEAFF. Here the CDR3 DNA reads TGTGCCAGCAGGACGGGGTGGGCGAACACTGAAGCTTTCTTT.

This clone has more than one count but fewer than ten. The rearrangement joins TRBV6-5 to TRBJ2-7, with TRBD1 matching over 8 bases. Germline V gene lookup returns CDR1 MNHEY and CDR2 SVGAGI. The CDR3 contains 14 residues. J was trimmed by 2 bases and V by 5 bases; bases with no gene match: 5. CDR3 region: CASSGRQGPYEQYF. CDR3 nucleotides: TGTGCCAGCAGTGGCCGACAGGGGCCCTACGAGCAGTACTTC.

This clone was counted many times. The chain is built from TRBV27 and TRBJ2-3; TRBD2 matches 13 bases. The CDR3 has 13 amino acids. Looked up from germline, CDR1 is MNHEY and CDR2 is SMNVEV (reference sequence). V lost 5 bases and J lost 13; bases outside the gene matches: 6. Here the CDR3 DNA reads TGTGCCAGCAGTGTGGGACTAGCGGGGAGTGAGTATTTT. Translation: CASSVGLAGSEYF.

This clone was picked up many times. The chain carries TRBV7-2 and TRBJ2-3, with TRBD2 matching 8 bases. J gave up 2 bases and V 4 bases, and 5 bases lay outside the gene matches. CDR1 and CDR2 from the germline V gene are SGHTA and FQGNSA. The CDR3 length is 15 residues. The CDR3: CASSSGGAHTDTQYF. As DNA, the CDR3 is TGTGCCAGCAGCTCCGGGGGGGCGCACACAGATACGCAGTATTTT.